This entry lists 8 T cell receptor beta chains sequenced from one sample in a study of T cell changes during pregnancy in multiple sclerosis. The method was immunoSEQ multiplex PCR; TCRdb's version includes in-frame clones alone and lacks a portion of them. Altogether roughly 63,000 clones are present, around 91% being singletons, with the ten largest covering about 2%. The sequencing used peripheral blood, collected in the second trimester of pregnancy. Every receptor here comes from a female donor in good health, enrolled as a control in a pregnancy study.

The rearrangement joins TRBV7-9 to TRBJ1-2; TRBD1 matches at 7 bases. Germline-derived CDR1 and CDR2 are SEHNR and FQNEAQ (reference sequence). With V trimmed by 5 bases and J by 7 bases, 10 bases remained unmatched. The CDR3 is made up of 14 amino acids. The CDR3 nucleotides are TGTGCCAGCAGCGGCAATTCAGGGGGGAGTGGCTACACCTTC. Residues: CASSGNSGGSGYTF.

This clone showed up just a few times. The rearrangement links TRBV15 to TRBJ1-1; unclear D gene. This CDR3 is 11 amino acids long. Trimming left V 4 bases short and J 10 bases short, with 10 bases between. Looked up from germline, CDR1 is LNHNV and CDR2 is YYDKDF (reference sequence). CDR3 nucleotide sequence: TGTGCCACCAGCACTATGTCTGGAGCTTTCTTT. Its translation: CATSTMSGAFF. The full variable domain, with the rest looked up from reference TRBV15 and TRBJ1-1, is DAMVIQNPRYQVTQFGKPVTLSCSQTLNHNVMYWYQQKSSQAPKLLFHYYDKDFNNEADTPDNFQSRRPNTSFCFLDIRSPGLGDTAMYLCATSTMSGAFFGQGTRLTVV.

CDR3 in DNA: TGTGCCAGCAGCAAAATAGGGACTCCCTACGAGCAGTACTTC. It yields the protein CASSKIGTPYEQYF. The chain combines TRBV21-1 with TRBJ2-7; the DNA was not compared with TRBD2, the D call given in the table. TRBV21-1 is described as a pseudogene. The CDR3 is 14 amino acids.

The V and J genes are TRBV19 and TRBJ1-2; 8 nucleotides line up with TRBD1. Germline V gene data show CDR1 as LNHDA and CDR2 as SQIVND (reference sequence). This CDR3 is 14 amino acids long. The V segment lost 8 bases and the J segment 5 bases; nucleotides outside the gene matches: 10. This chain's CDR3 is CASGPQGGAYGYTF. The CDR3 DNA is TGTGCCAGTGGACCACAGGGGGGGGCGTATGGCTACACCTTC.

The rearrangement links TRBV4-2 to TRBJ2-7; TRBD1 might be the D (6 bases). Per the germline V gene, CDR1 is LGHNA and CDR2 is YNFKEQ. The CDR3 extends over 18 amino acids. The germline V and J ends were trimmed by 1 base and 4 bases, with 23 bases remaining between them. The CDR3 region is CASSQVWGSEKGDYEQYF. The CDR3 DNA follows: TGTGCCAGCAGCCAAGTATGGGGTTCGGAGAAGGGGGATTACGAGCAGTACTTC.

This chain connects TRBV5-1 to TRBJ2-7; 8 positions match TRBD2. Losses at the gene ends were 3 bases for V and 3 bases for J; bases not matched to a gene: 8. In germline, CDR1 is SGHRS, CDR2 YFSETQ. The CDR3 spans 15 residues. The chain's CDR3 is CASSSREGPGYEQYF. In DNA, the CDR3 is TGCGCCAGCAGCTCTCGGGAGGGACCGGGCTACGAGCAGTACTTC.

This clone has only one observation. The chain couples TRBV6-1 to TRBJ2-3, with 8 bases aligning to TRBD1. Trimming cost V 6 bases and J 7 bases; bases outside gene matches: 9. Germline CDR1 reads MNHNS; CDR2 reads SASEGT. The CDR3 is 14 amino acids. CDR3 in amino acids: CASSLDRVKHTQYF. The CDR3 coding sequence is TGTGCCAGCAGCCTGGACAGGGTTAAACATACGCAGTATTTT.

This chain joins TRBV2 and TRBJ2-5; 12 bases match TRBD2. Trimming took 5 bases from V and 1 from J; bases not matched to a gene: 8. This CDR3 contains 17 residues. CDR1 and CDR2 from the germline V gene are SNHLY and FYNNEI. The CDR3 DNA reads TGTGCCAGCAGTAAAACGGGACTAGCGGGCCCCCAAGAGACCCAGTACTTC. Protein product: CASSKTGLAGPQETQYF.